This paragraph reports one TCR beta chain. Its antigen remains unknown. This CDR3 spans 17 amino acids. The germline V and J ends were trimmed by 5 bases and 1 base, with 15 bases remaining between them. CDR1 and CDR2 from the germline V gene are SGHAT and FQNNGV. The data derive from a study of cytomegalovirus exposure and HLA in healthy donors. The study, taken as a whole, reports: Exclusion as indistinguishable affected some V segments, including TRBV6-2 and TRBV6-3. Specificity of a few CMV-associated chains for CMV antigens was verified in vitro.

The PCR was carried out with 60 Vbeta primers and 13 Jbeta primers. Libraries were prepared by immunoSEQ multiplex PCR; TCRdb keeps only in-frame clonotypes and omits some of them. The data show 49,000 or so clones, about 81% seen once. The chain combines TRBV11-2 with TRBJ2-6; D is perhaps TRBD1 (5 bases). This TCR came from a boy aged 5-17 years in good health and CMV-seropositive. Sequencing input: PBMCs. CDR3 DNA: TGTGCCAGCAGCAAAGAGACAGTCCGATCTGGGGCCAACGTCCTGACTTTC. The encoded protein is CASSKETVRSGANVLTF.